This is a list of T cell receptor beta chains from one sample in a study of T cell repertoires in cytomegalovirus infection. Antigens of these TCRs are unknown. TCRdb re-called the reads through MiXCR, storing one row per CDR3 protein. In the table there are 55,000 to 85,000 distinct CDR3 sequences, 20% to 25% of which are singletons. The specimen comprised CD8+ T cells from cultured PBMCs, sampled from culture after CMV antigen stimulation. The receptors were sampled from a human donor in good health (CMV status not recorded). Some clones in this sample may be carry-over from other donors' samples. Each CDR3 is given with its conserved first and last residue.

>TRBJ2-7|17|TRBV12-3/TRBV12-4
CASSRTSGGAGPYEQYF
>TRBJ1-6|12|TRBV6-1
CASSAFNSPLHF
>TRBJ2-2|20|TRBV12-3/TRBV12-4
CASSLVRIYDVGLGSGELFF
>TRBJ2-7|14|TRBV5-6
CASSDGRTTYEQYF
>TRBJ1-6|15|TRBV5-5
CASSLTQGRYSPLHF
>TRBJ1-1|13|TRBV27
CASTGTANTEAFF
>TRBJ2-2|16|TRBV7-9
CASSSSDRGNTGELFF
>TRBJ2-1|15|TRBV7-6
CASSLVVGPNNKQFF
>TRBJ1-2|14|TRBV2
CAAGGDPTHYGYTF
>TRBJ2-1|15|TRBV27
CASSLGQGAANEQFF
>TRBJ2-7|15|TRBV4-1
CASSQERDRRREQYF
>TRBJ2-3|15|TRBV7-3
CASSPRGGGTDTQYF
>TRBJ2-1|16|TRBV4-1
CASSHPGTVSYNEQFF
>TRBJ2-2|14|TRBV4-3
CASSQLGETGELFF
>TRBJ2-1|16|TRBV11-2
CASSLDPLSSYNEQFF
>TRBJ2-7|15|TRBV20-1
CSARDEAGFAYEQYF
>TRBJ2-7|15|TRBV7-2
CASIKTGTGDYEQYF
>TRBJ2-7|13|TRBV12-3/TRBV12-4
CASSVRLNDEQYF
>TRBJ2-5|14|TRBV19
CACQGTGYQETQYF
>TRBJ1-6|15|TRBV9
CASSEMEGVRSPLHF
>TRBJ2-3|16|TRBV7-2
CASSDGQGRMSDTQYF
>TRBJ2-5|16|TRBV7-9
CASSLLGLAGEETQYF
>TRBJ2-7|14|TRBV6-5
CASSSGTGFDEQYF
>TRBJ2-4|15|TRBV11-2
CASSLGGTVWNIQYF
>TRBJ2-7|16|TRBV7-9
CASSLVGGAILYEQYF
>TRBJ1-3|14|TRBV7-9
CASSPTLSGNTIYF
>TRBJ1-4|16|TRBV5-6
CASSLGPTGPNEKLFF
>TRBJ1-1|12|TRBV9
CASKGIGTEAFF
>TRBJ1-1|14|TRBV4-3
CASSQVSEGTEAFF
>TRBJ2-3|16|TRBV12-3/TRBV12-4
CASRVTRQGGTDTQYF
>TRBJ1-1|15|TRBV13
CASSSLGTLDTEAFF
>TRBJ2-3|16|TRBV7-8
CASSLAALLSTDTQYF
>TRBJ2-5|15|TRBV10-3
CAISEEDFSRETQYF
>TRBJ2-7|15|TRBV7-8
CASSFGQGRNYEQYF
>TRBJ2-7|14|TRBV7-2
CASSSAGTSHEQYF
>TRBJ2-2|15|TRBV4-1
CASSLRDFSTGELFF
>TRBJ2-1|15|TRBV7-2
CASTGRGGKYNEQFF
>TRBJ2-3|16|TRBV10-1
CASSESHYSSTDTQYF
>TRBJ1-4|16|TRBV4-3
CASSQGVVSPGEKLFF
>TRBJ2-3|15|TRBV7-2
CASSNLAGGVDTQYF
>TRBJ2-5|13|TRBV6-2/TRBV6-3
CASSSGTLGTQYF
>TRBJ2-3|16|TRBV10-3
CAISDPLESQADTQYF
>TRBJ2-7|16|TRBV7-2
CASSLAATSGKYEQYF
>TRBJ1-2|15|TRBV7-8
CASSLERSRNYGYTF
>TRBJ1-3|16|TRBV7-2
CASSPDRGRYGNTIYF
>TRBJ1-4|14|TRBV27
CASRQTALNEKLFF
>TRBJ2-3|17|TRBV7-2
CASSLSPDTDLTDTQYF
>TRBJ1-2|13|TRBV7-8
CASSYEANYGYTF